Below, one T cell receptor beta chain is given with its context. What this receptor recognizes is not known. No base qualities exist here, and no much larger clone lies one base off it. The sample belongs to a study of cytomegalovirus exposure and HLA in healthy donors (dated by TCRdb to 2015 to 2018). Concerning the study at large: In an earlier analysis of some 610 of the donors, around 300 Gb of sequence data and some 100 million unique TCR beta sequences from roughly 200 million T cells were reported. Typing coverage differed by locus: A, B, C, DRB1 and DQB1 were typed in roughly 629-630 donors, DQA1 in 500 to 550, DPA1 in 600 to 610, and DPB1 in about 450. In a later analysis, previously published TCR beta repertoires from hundreds of donors were re-analyzed and high-resolution HLA genotyping was added so that TCR occurrence patterns could be studied. Using immunosequencing, the study profiled T cell repertoires from around 670 subjects and related those repertoires to cytomegalovirus serostatus. The study was designed to test whether signatures of past pathogen exposure could be identified by cataloging public T cell receptors. A later genetic analysis took genome-wide SNP genotypes for about 55% of the roughly 670 donors and used that subset as a discovery cohort. Four to six DR-DQ haplotypes were handled as single units for association and clustering, since linkage in the cohort was strong. A separate validation cohort of roughly 130 different subjects was used in addition to the roughly 700-subject first cohort. Donor age, sex, ethnicity and CMV serostatus were collected together with the repertoire data. Rather than drawing on any new phenotypic data, the later analysis identified candidate immune exposures from TCR beta sequences and the way those sequences occurred across donors. All discovery cohort repertoires had been generated using a single sequencing platform. In an earlier analysis of over 550 of the donors, high-throughput TCR beta sequencing was used to judge whether each TCR beta V gene segment behaved as functional or pseudogenic. High-throughput TCR immunosequencing, statistical association of individual TCRs with disease status, and machine learning were combined to predict cytomegalovirus infection status. Roughly 300 gigabases of sequencing data and around 85 million unique TCR sequences made up an early release that covered fewer than 650 HLA-typed donors. The genetic ancestry cluster associated with self-reported Caucasian donors included 70% to 85% of the roughly 360 genotyped donors. Among roughly 370 genotyped donors of the cohort, an average of around 240,000 unique TCR beta nucleotide sequences were sequenced per donor, about a sixth of them non-productive. HLA typing included class I and class II loci at four-digit resolution. The investigation overall reported the following: In an earlier analysis of approximately 590 of the donors, most TCR beta V segments appeared in productive rearrangements about 87% or about 30% of the time, broadly matching IMGT annotations. Because some donors lacked HLA typing at each locus, the association tests relied only on the typed subset. Specific HLA alleles were associated with 15,000 to 20,000 TCR beta sequences at a false discovery rate of 0.05 in a later analysis. Immune exposure information for the cohort was limited to CMV serostatus. A later genetic analysis associated a missense DCLRE1C variant with V-gene and J-gene trimming of TCR beta chains, and an independent cohort replicated the association. The presence/absence analyses assumed that sequencing depth was roughly uniform across donors, and that assumption may not be true. In this cohort, only TCR beta chains were sequenced, and detectable features were limited by the absence of alpha or paired-chain data. The classifier was reported to diagnose cytomegalovirus status with high specificity and sensitivity in both the original and validation cohorts. A group of highly shared sequence variants was considered likely to be a technical artifact of the sequencing pipeline. Across donors, most TCR sequences were observed very rarely, whereas some public TCRs were present in many individuals. Compared with equally common non-associated chains, HLA-associated TCR beta chains in a later analysis were more clonally expanded and had lower generation probabilities. Correlated functional status among segregating V segments might be attributable to linkage disequilibrium, but an unknown experimental factor could not be ruled out. Seventeen rarely observed V segments, including chromosome 9 orphons, were excluded from the earlier analysis of several hundred of the donors because counts were too low. The authors suggested that the approach could potentially be extended to other disease states and immunological phenotypes. In a later analysis, most CMV-associated TCR beta chains were found to appear HLA-restricted, with HLA associations seemingly driven largely by CMV exposure. When HLA alleles, especially DR and DQ, strongly co-occurred, TCR associations were difficult to assign to individual alleles. In vitro tests confirmed that a few of the cytomegalovirus-associated TCR beta chains recognize cytomegalovirus antigens. A further reported finding was that TCR beta sequences accurately predicted the HLA-A and HLA-B alleles for most subjects in the first cohort. According to a later genetic analysis, donors in an Asian-associated ancestry cluster had fewer N-insertions in productive TCRs than the approximately 700-donor mean. The 87-base-pair reads could not distinguish some IMGT-functional V segments, including TRBV6-2 and TRBV6-3, so those segments were excluded. In a later analysis, several top co-occurrence clusters were reported to appear linked to parvovirus B19, influenza, CMV and Epstein-Barr virus. The study listed 150 to 200 TCR beta chains as associated with cytomegalovirus. According to a later analysis, TCR association rates differed among HLA loci, with DRB1 alleles showing the most associated TCRs and HLA-C alleles showing the fewest.

The CDR3 contains 12 residues, cysteine and phenylalanine counted. Just the 36-base CDR3 DNA is kept, in frame starting at base 1. The junction shows trimming of 2 bases on V and 4 bases on J, plus 8 bases between the germline ends. From a lookup of the germline V gene (reference sequence), CDR1 and CDR2 are GTSNPN and SVGIG. In total, approximately 610 healthy bone marrow donors made up the cohort. At the time of sampling, every cohort member was nominally healthy, though immune exposures that went unrecorded were likely present. The donor was CMV seronegative and was included in the group of under 450 seronegative cohort members. A peripheral blood sample was collected from each donor, and TCR beta sequencing was performed on peripheral blood mononuclear cells. The Qiagen DNeasy Blood Extraction Kit was used to extract genomic DNA from the blood cell samples. Receptor amplification or capture employed the immunoSEQ multiplex PCR assay. The multiplex PCR relied on a mix of 60 forward primers for TCR Vbeta segments and 13 reverse primers for TCR Jbeta segments. Amplification of the CDR3 region of rearranged TCR beta genes was performed with a multiplex PCR assay on genomic DNA. Amplified TCR beta libraries were sequenced as 87-base-pair reads on the Illumina HiSeq System. On the study's bioinformatics: Across the roughly 700 repertoires, a later analysis counted roughly 77 million unique TCR beta chains, some 11 million of which were shared by at least two donors. Raw reads were error-corrected and collapsed into unique sequences with a nearest-neighbor algorithm that merged closely related sequences to remove PCR and sequencing errors. Alignment of CDR3 sequences to IMGT reference sequences was used to assign V, D and J gene segments. For a sequence to be retained, a match of at least six nucleotides to both a V gene segment and a J gene segment was required. A rearrangement was called productive if the CDR3 had no stop codons and remained in frame with V and J, and every other rearrangement was called non-productive. Following IMGT convention, CDR3 was defined as the stretch from the second conserved V-encoded cysteine to the conserved J-encoded phenylalanine. The earlier analysis of some 580 of the donors excluded any sequence lacking an unambiguous match to a single V gene segment. In an earlier analysis of 587 of the donors, V segments were called functional above 56.7% productive rearrangements and were called segregating when the between-donor standard deviation exceeded 5%. To diagnose cytomegalovirus status from the catalog of TCR beta chain sequences, a statistical classification framework was built. V and J gene assignment, in a later analysis, came from comparing TCR nucleotide sequences with IMGT/GENE-DB human TR gene sequences. Using the TCRdist pipeline, a later analysis assigned CDR3 sequences along with most-parsimonious VDJ recombination scenarios. A later analysis defined each TCR beta chain by its CDR3 amino acid sequence plus V-gene family, and excluded reads lacking a unique V-gene family. As a way to deal with suspected cross-contamination and a sequencing artifact, a later analysis dropped 500 to 700 nucleotide sequences that were highly shared and had low generation probability. In a later analysis, a clonal expansion index for each public chain was calculated from normalized within-repertoire ranks of inferred template counts. In a later analysis, generation probabilities were computed with a VDJ recombination model fitted to out-of-frame rearrangements, and the resulting probabilities were checked against IGoR. Hypergeometric tests were used in a later analysis to score TCR-TCR, TCR-HLA and TCR-CMV co-occurrence, with a repertoire-size bias correction applied to the TCR pairs. To estimate false discovery rates, a later analysis permuted the HLA or CMV assignments 20 times. In a later analysis, co-occurring TCRs were grouped with DBSCAN, and TCRdist sequence similarity was added when clustering was performed within HLA-allele-positive subsets. For co-occurrence clustering, repertoires with fewer than 30,000 or more than 120,000 public chains were excluded, along with roughly 5 repertoires with anomalous nucleotide sharing. TCRdb carries this immuneACCESS record with in-frame sequences only. Its versions omit some clonotypes, under half of them owing to an unresolved V gene in the studies checked, with the rest unexplained. That table furnishes V, J and clone size, whereas the DNA furnished D and trimming. The sample yields about 59,000 clones; about four fifths were counted once. The top ten clones comprise approximately 3.5% of the sample.

The chain links TRBV30 with TRBJ1-2; the D gene is perhaps TRBD1, from 5 matching bases. This TCR derives from a woman aged 40 to 49 in good health and CMV-seronegative. Sequences were obtained from PBMCs. This receptor carries the CDR3 CAWSLDSYGYTF. The nucleotides are TGTGCCTGGAGTTTAGACAGCTATGGCTACACCTTC.